Below are 19 T cell receptor beta chains sequenced from a single sample in a study of blood T cell repertoires in COVID-19. Data came from immunoSEQ multiplex PCR; TCRdb stores just in-frame clones and leaves some out. Of about 300,000 clones listed, around 88% are singletons. Material: peripheral blood. The receptors were sampled from a young woman who had recovered from COVID-19.

The chain uses TRBV5-5 and TRBJ1-1; a possible D gene is TRBD1 (5 bases). Trimming stripped 0 bases from V and 3 bases from J, with 6 bases between. The germline V gene has CDR1 SGHKS and CDR2 YYEKEE (reference sequence). The CDR3 sequence is 13 residues long. In nucleotides, the CDR3 is TGTGCCAGCAGCTTGGCGGGGGACACTGAAGCTTTCTTT. Translated, it gives CASSLAGDTEAFF.

This chain's CDR3 is CASRPRGPDETQYF. As DNA, the CDR3 is TGTGCCAGTAGACCCAGGGGGCCCGACGAGACCCAGTACTTC. The V and J genes are TRBV19 and TRBJ2-5, with 8 bases lining up with TRBD1. The V gene's germline CDR1 is LNHDA and CDR2 SQIVND (reference sequence). Germline trimming cut 6 bases from V and 5 bases from J; bases unmatched to any gene: 8. This CDR3 region has 14 residues.

The V gene is TRBV6-5, the J gene TRBJ2-7; D not certain. The V end was cut by 0 bases, the J end by 3 bases, with 12 bases between. Germline CDR1 MNHEY, CDR2 SVGAGI. This CDR3 contains 15 residues. In DNA, the CDR3 is TGTGCCAGCAGTTACTCACGGTCAACTAACTACGAGCAGTACTTC. It is translated as CASSYSRSTNYEQYF.

The chain couples TRBV7-7 to TRBJ2-3; possible D gene TRBD1, 5 bases. Trimming pared 4 bases from V and 5 bases from J, leaving 13 bases between. This CDR3 contains 14 residues. CDR1 is SSHAT, CDR2 FNYEAQ, per germline (reference sequence). CDR3 coding DNA: TGTGCCAGCAGCTCTGGGGTGGGGCGAGATACGCAGTATTTT. Amino acids: CASSSGVGRDTQYF.

The V and J genes are TRBV7-2 and TRBJ2-1; 11 nucleotides agree with TRBD2. Germline assignment: CDR1 SGHTA and CDR2 FQGNSA. This CDR3 has 16 residues. J was trimmed by 9 bases and V by 5 bases; bases with no gene match: 12. In DNA form, the CDR3 reads TGTGCCAGCAGCCTCCGCGGCGGGCTAGCGGGGGGTGAGCAGTTCTTC. It translates to CASSLRGGLAGGEQFF.

The V and J genes are TRBV9 and TRBJ1-2, with D unresolved. The germline V gene has CDR1 SGDLS and CDR2 YYNGEE. V was shortened by 0 bases and J by 1 base, with 16 bases between the two germline ends. This CDR3 has 17 residues. CDR3 residues: CASSVAPNRPGNYGYTF. CDR3 sequence (DNA): TGTGCCAGCAGCGTAGCTCCTAACAGACCTGGTAACTATGGCTACACCTTC.

J is TRBJ2-6 and V is TRBV18; no definite D call. The germline CDR1 and CDR2 sequences are KGHSH and LQKENI. V was shortened by 6 bases and J by 0 bases, with 15 bases between the two germline ends. This CDR3 spans 17 amino acids. The CDR3, as DNA: TGTGCCAGCTCCCGACTTAATACTGCCTCTGGGGCCAACGTCCTGACTTTC. Amino acids: CASSRLNTASGANVLTF.

The chain joins TRBV27 to TRBJ2-7; the D is unclear. This CDR3 has 18 residues. The ends were cut back, 2 bases at V and 3 bases at J, with 23 bases in the middle. Germline CDR1 MNHEY, CDR2 SMNVEV (reference sequence). CDR3 amino acids: CASSLSYGQVDTHYEQYF. DNA for the CDR3: TGTGCCAGCAGTTTAAGTTACGGCCAGGTAGATACCCACTACGAGCAGTACTTC.

This chain links TRBV7-2 with TRBJ2-1; tentatively, D is TRBD1 (5 bases). V gave up 1 base and J gave up 0 bases, with 16 bases separating them. Germline lookup yields CDR1 SGHTA and CDR2 FQGNSA. The CDR3 has 18 residues. The CDR3: CASSLGLGLLSSYNEQFF. CDR3 in DNA: TGTGCCAGCAGCTTAGGGTTGGGGCTACTGAGCTCCTACAATGAGCAGTTCTTC.

This CDR3 is CASSLGPRGDTGNTIYF. The CDR3 DNA follows: TGCGCCAGCAGCCTGGGCCCTCGGGGAGACACTGGAAACACCATATATTTT. The genes are TRBV5-1 and TRBJ1-3, with D uncertain. The CDR3 loop spans 17 amino acids. The V end lost 4 bases, the J end lost 2 bases, and 19 bases lay between the germline ends. Germline V gene data show CDR1 as SGHRS and CDR2 as YFSETQ.

The CDR3 DNA follows: TGTGCCAGCAGCCCCGGACAGGCGACGGAGACCCAGTACTTC. This encodes CASSPGQATETQYF. This rearrangement joins TRBV7-3 to TRBJ2-5; TRBD1 agrees at 7 bases. V lost 5 bases, J lost 5 bases, and 8 bases stayed unmatched. The CDR3 is 14 residues long. Germline lookup yields CDR1 SGHTA and CDR2 FQGTGA.

V usage is TRBV7-2 and J usage is TRBJ1-6, with D uncertain. The ends were cut back, 0 bases at V and 9 bases at J, with 9 bases in the middle. The CDR3 totals 14 residues. CDR1 and CDR2 from the germline V gene are SGHTA and FQGNSA. CDR3 protein: CASSLAGRPSPLHF. CDR3 bases: TGTGCCAGCAGCTTAGCCGGTCGCCCTTCACCCCTCCACTTT.

The V call is TRBV23-1, the J call TRBJ2-1; D is ambiguous. TRBV23-1 has ORF status, its function being uncertain. The length of the CDR3 is 16 residues. Trimming removed 6 bases from V and 11 bases from J, with 26 bases in between. CDR3 residues: CASRPAPYRALSQQFF. The CDR3 nucleotides read TGCGCCAGCAGACCTGCCCCCTACAGAGCCCTATCTCAGCAGTTCTTC.

CDR3 in amino acids: CASLALANEKLFF. Written as DNA, the CDR3 is TGTGCCAGCCTGGCCCTAGCAAATGAAAAACTGTTTTTT. This sequence joins TRBV6-5 and TRBJ1-4; no definite D call. The germline V gene has CDR1 MNHEY and CDR2 SVGAGI. V lost 8 bases and J 5 bases, leaving 12 bases between the germline ends. The CDR3 length is 13 residues.

This chain uses TRBV5-4 with TRBJ1-2; 7 nucleotides agree with TRBD1. V was pared by 3 bases and J by 7 bases, with 9 bases of the junction left unmatched. Germline values: CDR1 SGHNT, CDR2 YYREEE (reference sequence). The CDR3 consists of 14 residues. The DNA for the CDR3 is TGTGCCAGCAGCTCGGCTAGACAGGGCAGTGGCTACACCTTC. This encodes CASSSARQGSGYTF. The variable domain in full, completed from reference TRBV5-4 and TRBJ1-2, reads ETGVTQSPTHLIKTRGQQVTLRCSSQSGHNTVSWYQQALGQGPQFIFQYYREEENGRGNFPPRFSGLQFPNYSSELNVNALELDDSALYLCASSSARQGSGYTFGSGTRLTVV.

The chain couples TRBV5-8 to TRBJ2-5; D may be TRBD1 (5 bases). Looked up from germline, CDR1 is SGHTS and CDR2 is YDEGEE. CDR3 length equals 17 residues. The V gene lost 3 bases and the J gene lost 2 bases, with 20 bases spanning the gap. The CDR3 loop reads CASSSRSGMPAQETQYF. Here the CDR3 DNA reads TGTGCCAGCAGCTCTCGATCAGGGATGCCAGCACAAGAGACCCAGTACTTC.

The chain uses TRBV7-3 and TRBJ2-5, with 9 bases fitting TRBD2. V gave up 4 bases and J gave up 2 bases; unmatched junction bases: 17. CDR1 and CDR2 from the germline V gene are SGHTA and FQGTGA. The CDR3 is made up of 19 amino acids. The CDR3: CASSSPSESGGHNQETQYF. CDR3 in DNA: TGTGCCAGCAGCTCACCCTCAGAAAGCGGGGGGCACAATCAAGAGACCCAGTACTTC.

This chain links TRBV28 with TRBJ2-1; a possible D gene is TRBD1 (5 bases). The CDR3 sequence is 15 residues long. Germline CDR1 is MDHEN and CDR2 is SYDVKM. The V and J ends lost 6 bases and 10 bases respectively, with 22 bases between them. The CDR3 nucleotides read TGTGCCAGCAGCTCCAGAAGGGGAACGCGAAGGGAGCAGTTCTTC. As protein: CASSSRRGTRREQFF.

Regarding this clone: Other nucleotide sequences from this sample produce the same CDR3. The chain is built from TRBV5-1 and TRBJ2-7, with 7 bases that match TRBD1. The J segment lost 2 bases and the V segment lost 3 bases, leaving 5 bases of the junction unmatched. The germline CDR1 and CDR2 sequences are SGHRS and YFSETQ. This CDR3 region has 14 residues. CDR3 DNA: TGCGCCAGCAGCTCTGGACAGGCCGCCTACGAGCAGTACTTC. Translated: CASSSGQAAYEQYF.